The rows below give T cell receptor beta chains drawn from one sample of a study of CXCR3-negative and CXCR3-positive naive CD8 T cells. Reprocessing the 5' RACE reads, TCRdb reports a single entry for every CDR3 protein and omits DNA. The table counts approximately 83,000 distinct CDR3 sequences; approximately 1.4% lies in the top ten. Sequences were obtained from naive CXCR3- CD8+ T cells from blood. These receptors came from a human donor in good health. Some clones in this sample may be carry-over from other donors' samples. Each CDR3 is given with its conserved first and last residue. Fields, in order: CDR3 protein, J gene, V gene.

CDR3 protein: CASSFGDRDQETQYF
J gene: TRBJ2-5
V gene: TRBV7-9

CDR3 protein: CSVERDRPYEQYF
J gene: TRBJ2-7
V gene: TRBV29-1

CDR3 protein: CATSRDGTDYEQYF
J gene: TRBJ2-7
V gene: TRBV15

CDR3 protein: CASSASGTASYEQYF
J gene: TRBJ2-7
V gene: TRBV19

CDR3 protein: CASSGGPLSSYNEQFF
J gene: TRBJ2-1
V gene: TRBV7-9

CDR3 protein: CASSQVVAGGTSPPNTGELFF
J gene: TRBJ2-2
V gene: TRBV4-2

CDR3 protein: CSVETFEPPYNEQFF
J gene: TRBJ2-1
V gene: TRBV29-1

CDR3 protein: CASSTRLNEQFF
J gene: TRBJ2-1
V gene: TRBV7-6

CDR3 protein: CASSEEQGNEQFF
J gene: TRBJ2-1
V gene: TRBV6-1

CDR3 protein: CASSEYETGGNTEAFF
J gene: TRBJ1-1
V gene: TRBV2

CDR3 protein: CASSPLTYSYKNIQYF
J gene: TRBJ2-4
V gene: TRBV9

CDR3 protein: CASSLMSGGTDTQYF
J gene: TRBJ2-3
V gene: TRBV7-3

CDR3 protein: CASSPSGTGPEQYF
J gene: TRBJ2-7
V gene: TRBV12-3/TRBV12-4

CDR3 protein: CASSQKGLDRGYGYTF
J gene: TRBJ1-2
V gene: TRBV4-2

CDR3 protein: CASSFRTALGGKLFF
J gene: TRBJ1-4
V gene: TRBV12-3/TRBV12-4

CDR3 protein: CASSLLAGDNYEQYF
J gene: TRBJ2-7
V gene: TRBV5-6

CDR3 protein: CASSGTGGFQPQHF
J gene: TRBJ1-5
V gene: TRBV7-9

CDR3 protein: CASSRATHSYNEQFF
J gene: TRBJ2-1
V gene: TRBV28

CDR3 protein: CASSSRTGEHEQYF
J gene: TRBJ2-7
V gene: TRBV7-9

CDR3 protein: CSGLQGPSSYNEQFF
J gene: TRBJ2-1
V gene: TRBV29-1

CDR3 protein: CASARGFPEQFF
J gene: TRBJ2-1
V gene: TRBV7-9

CDR3 protein: CASSQELGNTGELFF
J gene: TRBJ2-2
V gene: TRBV4-2

CDR3 protein: CSVERTGEAEAFF
J gene: TRBJ1-1
V gene: TRBV29-1

CDR3 protein: CASSEGGDTQYF
J gene: TRBJ2-3
V gene: TRBV11-2

CDR3 protein: CSARSSGELANEQFF
J gene: TRBJ2-1
V gene: TRBV20-1

CDR3 protein: CASSPTLGSPLHF
J gene: TRBJ1-6
V gene: TRBV12-3/TRBV12-4

CDR3 protein: CATRTVTGELFF
J gene: TRBJ2-2
V gene: TRBV7-6

CDR3 protein: CASSYSTANYGYTF
J gene: TRBJ1-2
V gene: TRBV6-5

CDR3 protein: CATSSYSAYEQYF
J gene: TRBJ2-7
V gene: TRBV15

CDR3 protein: CASASFSGGIYEQYF
J gene: TRBJ2-7
V gene: TRBV5-6